This T cell receptor beta chain originates from a study of cytomegalovirus exposure and HLA in healthy donors. Broader study findings: When the data were analyzed later, several of the most significant clusters appeared to be linked to common viral pathogens.

PCR was performed using 60 Vbeta and 13 Jbeta primers. This table comes from immunoSEQ multiplex PCR, and its TCRdb copy is limited to in-frame clones, with some not included. The top ten hold 12% of the sample, which has about 73,000 clones, about 81% seen once. The CDR3 length is 15 residues. From germline, CDR1 is LNHDA and CDR2 SQIVND (reference sequence). With V trimmed by 6 bases and J by 6 bases, 10 bases remained unmatched. On this clone itself: Its antigen remains unknown.

The TCR comes from a man in his 70s in good health and CMV-seronegative. Sequenced input: PBMCs. The gene calls are TRBV19 and TRBJ2-3, with 9 bases aligning to TRBD1. The CDR3 DNA follows: TGTGCCAGTAGCCGAGTCGGGACAGGGAGGGATACGCAGTATTTT. This gives the protein CASSRVGTGRDTQYF.